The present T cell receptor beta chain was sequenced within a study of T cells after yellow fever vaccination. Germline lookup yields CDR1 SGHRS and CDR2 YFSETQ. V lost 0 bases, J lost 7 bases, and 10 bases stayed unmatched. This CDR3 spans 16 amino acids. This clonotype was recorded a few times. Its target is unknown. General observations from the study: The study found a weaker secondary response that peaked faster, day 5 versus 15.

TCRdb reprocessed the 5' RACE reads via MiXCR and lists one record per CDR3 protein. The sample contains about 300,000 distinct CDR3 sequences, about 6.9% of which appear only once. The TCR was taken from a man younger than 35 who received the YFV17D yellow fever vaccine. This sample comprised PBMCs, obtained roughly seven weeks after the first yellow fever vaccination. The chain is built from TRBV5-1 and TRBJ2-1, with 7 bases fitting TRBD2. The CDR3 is CASSLGPSGMGNEQFF. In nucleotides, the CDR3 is TGCGCCAGCAGCTTGGGTCCCAGCGGGATGGGTAATGAGCAGTTCTTC.